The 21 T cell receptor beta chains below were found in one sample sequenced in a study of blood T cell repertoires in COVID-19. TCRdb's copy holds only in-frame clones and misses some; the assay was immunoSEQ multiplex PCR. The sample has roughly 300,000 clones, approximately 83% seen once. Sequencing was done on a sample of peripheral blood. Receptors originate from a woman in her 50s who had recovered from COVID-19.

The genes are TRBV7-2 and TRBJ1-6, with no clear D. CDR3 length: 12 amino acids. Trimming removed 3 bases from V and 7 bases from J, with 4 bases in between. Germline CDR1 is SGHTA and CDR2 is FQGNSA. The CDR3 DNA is TGTGCCAGCAGCTTGGAGAATTCACCCCTCCACTTT. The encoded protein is CASSLENSPLHF.

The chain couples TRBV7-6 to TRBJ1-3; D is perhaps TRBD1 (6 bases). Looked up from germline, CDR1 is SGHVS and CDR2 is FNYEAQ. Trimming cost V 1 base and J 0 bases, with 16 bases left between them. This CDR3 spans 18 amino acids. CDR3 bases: TGTGCCAGCAGCTTAGTATACCGGGGGGCGATCTCTGGAAACACCATATATTTT. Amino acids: CASSLVYRGAISGNTIYF.

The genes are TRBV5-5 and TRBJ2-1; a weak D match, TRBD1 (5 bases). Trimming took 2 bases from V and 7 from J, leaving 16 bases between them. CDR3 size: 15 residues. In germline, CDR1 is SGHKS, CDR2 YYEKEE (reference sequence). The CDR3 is CASSFGQGAVNEQFF. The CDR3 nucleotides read TGTGCCAGCAGCTTCGGCCAGGGCGCTGTAAATGAGCAGTTCTTC.

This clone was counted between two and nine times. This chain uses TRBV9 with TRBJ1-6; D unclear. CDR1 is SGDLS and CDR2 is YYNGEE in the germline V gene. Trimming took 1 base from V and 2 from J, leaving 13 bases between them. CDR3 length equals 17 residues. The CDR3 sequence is CASSVLSAGAYNSPLHF. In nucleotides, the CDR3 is TGTGCCAGCAGCGTACTCTCGGCCGGGGCCTATAATTCACCCCTCCACTTT.

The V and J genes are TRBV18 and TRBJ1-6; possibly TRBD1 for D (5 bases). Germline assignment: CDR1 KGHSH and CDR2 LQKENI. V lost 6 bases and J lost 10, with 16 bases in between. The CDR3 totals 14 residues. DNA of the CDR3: TGTGCCAGCTCTGAGGGGCGCGGGGGGTCACCCCTCCACTTT. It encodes CASSEGRGGSPLHF.

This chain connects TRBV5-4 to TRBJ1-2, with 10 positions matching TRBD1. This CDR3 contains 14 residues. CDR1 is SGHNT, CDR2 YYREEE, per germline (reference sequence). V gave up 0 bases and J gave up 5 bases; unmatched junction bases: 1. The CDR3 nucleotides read TGTGCCAGCAGCTTGGAGGACAGGGGGTATGGCTACACCTTC. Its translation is CASSLEDRGYGYTF.

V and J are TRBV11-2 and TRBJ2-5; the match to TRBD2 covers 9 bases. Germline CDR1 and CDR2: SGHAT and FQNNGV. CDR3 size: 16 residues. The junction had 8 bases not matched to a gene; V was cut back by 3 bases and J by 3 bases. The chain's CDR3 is CASSLSLASGKETQYF. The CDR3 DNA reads TGTGCCAGCAGCTTGTCCCTGGCTAGCGGGAAAGAGACCCAGTACTTC. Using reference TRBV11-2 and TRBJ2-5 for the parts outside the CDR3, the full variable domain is EAGVAQSPRYKIIEKRQSVAFWCNPISGHATLYWYQQILGQGPKLLIQFQNNGVVDDSQLPKDRFSAERLKGVDSTLKIQPAKLEDSAVYLCASSLSLASGKETQYFGPGTRLLVL.

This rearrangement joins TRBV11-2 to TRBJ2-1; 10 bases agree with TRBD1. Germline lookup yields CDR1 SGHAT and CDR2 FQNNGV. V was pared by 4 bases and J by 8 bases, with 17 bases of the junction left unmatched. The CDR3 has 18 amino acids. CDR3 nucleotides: TGTGCCAGCAGCTCGACTCCGATCATGGGACAGGGGCGCCATGAGCAGTTCTTC. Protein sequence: CASSSTPIMGQGRHEQFF.

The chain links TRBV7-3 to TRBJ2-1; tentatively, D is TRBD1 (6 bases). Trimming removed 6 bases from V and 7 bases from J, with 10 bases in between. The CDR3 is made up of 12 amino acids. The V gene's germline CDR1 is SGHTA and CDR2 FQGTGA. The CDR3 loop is CASSSQGNEQFF. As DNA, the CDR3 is TGTGCCAGCAGTTCTCAGGGGAATGAGCAGTTCTTC.

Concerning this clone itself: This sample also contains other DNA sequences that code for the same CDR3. The CDR3 loop reads CASSRGRDQPQHF. Written as DNA, the CDR3 is TGTGCCAGCTCACGGGGCAGAGATCAGCCCCAGCATTTT. The rearrangement links TRBV18 to TRBJ1-5; possibly TRBD1 for D (5 bases). The CDR3 spans 13 residues. Trimming removed 4 bases at V and 5 bases at J, with 9 bases between. Germline lookup yields CDR1 KGHSH and CDR2 LQKENI. The entire variable domain, with the rest obtained from reference TRBV18 and TRBJ1-5, is as follows: NAGVMQNPRHLVRRRGQEARLRCSPMKGHSHVYWYRQLPEEGLKFMVYLQKENIIDESGMPKERFSAEFPKEGPSILRIQQVVRGDSAAYFCASSRGRDQPQHFGDGTRLSIL.

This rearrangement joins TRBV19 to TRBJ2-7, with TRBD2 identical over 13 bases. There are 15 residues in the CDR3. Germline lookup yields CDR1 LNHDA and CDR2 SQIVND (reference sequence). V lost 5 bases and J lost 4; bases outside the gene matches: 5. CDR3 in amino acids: CASSLLAGGRYEQYF. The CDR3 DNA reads TGTGCCAGTAGTCTACTAGCGGGGGGGAGGTACGAGCAGTACTTC. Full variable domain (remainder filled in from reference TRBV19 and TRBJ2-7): DGGITQSPKYLFRKEGQNVTLSCEQNLNHDAMYWYRQDPGQGLRLIYYSQIVNDFQKGDIAEGYSVSREKKESFPLTVTSAQKNPTAFYLCASSLLAGGRYEQYFGPGTRLTVT.

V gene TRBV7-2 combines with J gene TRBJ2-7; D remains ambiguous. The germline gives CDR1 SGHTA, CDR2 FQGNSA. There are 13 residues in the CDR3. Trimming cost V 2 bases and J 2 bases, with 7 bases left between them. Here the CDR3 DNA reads TGTGCCAGCAGCTTACTCCCAGCCTACGAGCAGTACTTC. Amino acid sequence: CASSLLPAYEQYF. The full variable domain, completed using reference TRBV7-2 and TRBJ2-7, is GAGVSQSPSNKVTEKGKDVELRCDPISGHTALYWYRQSLGQGLEFLIYFQGNSAPDKSGLPSDRFSAERTGGSVSTLTIQRTQQEDSAVYLCASSLLPAYEQYFGPGTRLTVT.

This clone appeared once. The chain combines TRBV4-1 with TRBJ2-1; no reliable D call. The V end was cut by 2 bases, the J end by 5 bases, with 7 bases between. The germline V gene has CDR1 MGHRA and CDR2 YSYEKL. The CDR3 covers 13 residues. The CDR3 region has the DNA TGCGCCAGCAGCCAACTGCTAGACAATGAGCAGTTCTTC. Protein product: CASSQLLDNEQFF.

In DNA form, the CDR3 reads TGTGCCAGCACCCGGGACTTCCAAGAGACCCAGTACTTC. This translates into CASTRDFQETQYF. V gene TRBV6-5 combines with J gene TRBJ2-5; maybe TRBD2 (6 bases). Germline V gene lookup returns CDR1 MNHEY and CDR2 SVGAGI. The CDR3 length is 13 residues. Deletions cut 7 bases from V and 1 base from J, with 10 bases between.

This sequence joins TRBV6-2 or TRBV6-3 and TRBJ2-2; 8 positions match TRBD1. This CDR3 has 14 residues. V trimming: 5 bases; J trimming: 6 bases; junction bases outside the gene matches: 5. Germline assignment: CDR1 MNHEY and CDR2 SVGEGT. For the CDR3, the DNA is TGTGCCAGCAGTCCCGCAGGGGGCCCCGGGGAGCTGTTTTTT. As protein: CASSPAGGPGELFF.

CDR3 coding DNA: TGTGCCAGCAGCCCCGGGGGTCTAGCGGGGACCCACACCGGGGAGCTGTTTTTT. Translating gives CASSPGGLAGTHTGELFF. The gene calls are TRBV9 and TRBJ2-2; 9 bases align to TRBD2. The V segment lost 4 bases and the J segment 3 bases; nucleotides outside the gene matches: 13. The germline gives CDR1 SGDLS, CDR2 YYNGEE. The CDR3 has 18 amino acids.

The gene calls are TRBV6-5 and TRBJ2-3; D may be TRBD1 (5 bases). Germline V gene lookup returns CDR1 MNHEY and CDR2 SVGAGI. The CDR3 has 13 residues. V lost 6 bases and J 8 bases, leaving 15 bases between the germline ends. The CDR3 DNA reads TGTGCCAGCAGCGTGGGGCAGCGTGGTACGCAGTATTTT. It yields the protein CASSVGQRGTQYF.

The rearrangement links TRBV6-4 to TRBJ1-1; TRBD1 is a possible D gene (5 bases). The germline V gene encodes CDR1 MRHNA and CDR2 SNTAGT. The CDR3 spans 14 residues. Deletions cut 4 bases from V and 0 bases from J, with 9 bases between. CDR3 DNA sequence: TGTGCCAGCAGTGTGGCAGGGATGAACACTGAAGCTTTCTTT. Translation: CASSVAGMNTEAFF.

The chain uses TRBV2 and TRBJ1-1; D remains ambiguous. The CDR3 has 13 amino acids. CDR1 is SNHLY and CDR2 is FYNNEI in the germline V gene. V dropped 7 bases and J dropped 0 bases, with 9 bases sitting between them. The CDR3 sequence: CASTAGVNTEAFF. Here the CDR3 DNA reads TGTGCCAGCACCGCGGGAGTGAACACTGAAGCTTTCTTT.

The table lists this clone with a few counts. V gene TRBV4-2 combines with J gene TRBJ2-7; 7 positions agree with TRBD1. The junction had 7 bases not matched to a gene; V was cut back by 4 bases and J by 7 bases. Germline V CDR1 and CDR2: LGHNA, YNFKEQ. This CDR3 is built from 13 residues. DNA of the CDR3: TGTGCCAGCAGCCGCGACAGGGTAATAGAGCAGTACTTC. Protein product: CASSRDRVIEQYF.

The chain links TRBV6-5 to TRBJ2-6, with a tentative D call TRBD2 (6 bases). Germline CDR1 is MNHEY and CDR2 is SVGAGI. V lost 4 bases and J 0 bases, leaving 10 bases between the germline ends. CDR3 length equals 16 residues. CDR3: CASSLGGYSGANVLTF. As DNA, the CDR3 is TGTGCCAGCAGTTTGGGGGGATACTCTGGGGCCAACGTCCTGACTTTC.